This T cell receptor beta chain was sequenced for a study of cytomegalovirus exposure and HLA in healthy donors. Study-level information: Of fewer than 450 genotyped donors, roughly 81% clustered with self-reported Caucasian donors. Study-level findings and limits: The study found most TCR sequences rare, yet found some public TCRs in many donors.

The V end was cut by 7 bases, the J end by 2 bases, with 9 bases between. The CDR3 covers 14 residues. Germline V gene lookup returns CDR1 SNHLY and CDR2 FYNNEI. The study sampled nominally healthy donors, though unrecorded immune exposures were likely. About this clone: The target antigen is unknown.

The PCR used 60 Vbeta and 13 Jbeta primers. Libraries were prepared by immunoSEQ multiplex PCR; TCRdb keeps only in-frame clonotypes and omits some of them. The top ten clones hold nearly 6.5% of a sample with 160,000 or so clones, about 80% of them seen once. The sequencing input was PBMCs. The TCR sequence derives from a man in his forties in good health and CMV-seropositive. The chain employs TRBV2 and TRBJ2-6; the D gene is possibly TRBD2 (6 bases). CDR3 sequence: CASTREAGANVLTF. DNA of the CDR3: TGTGCCAGCACCAGGGAGGCTGGGGCCAACGTCCTGACTTTC.